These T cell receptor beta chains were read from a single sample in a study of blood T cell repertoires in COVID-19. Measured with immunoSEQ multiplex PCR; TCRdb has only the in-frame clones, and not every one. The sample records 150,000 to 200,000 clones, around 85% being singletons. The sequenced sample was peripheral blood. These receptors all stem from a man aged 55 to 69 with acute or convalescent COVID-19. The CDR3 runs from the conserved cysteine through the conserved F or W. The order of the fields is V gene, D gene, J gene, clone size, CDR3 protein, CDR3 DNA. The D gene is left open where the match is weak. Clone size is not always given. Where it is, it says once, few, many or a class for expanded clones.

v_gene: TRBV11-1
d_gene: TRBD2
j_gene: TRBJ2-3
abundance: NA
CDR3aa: CASRRTSGSRDTQYF
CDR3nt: TGTGCCAGCAGACGGACTAGCGGGAGCCGAGATACGCAGTATTTT

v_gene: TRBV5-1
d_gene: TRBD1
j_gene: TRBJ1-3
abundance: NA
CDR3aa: CASSVAGTGGNTIYF
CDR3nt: TGCGCCAGCAGCGTTGCCGGGACAGGCGGAAACACCATATATTTT

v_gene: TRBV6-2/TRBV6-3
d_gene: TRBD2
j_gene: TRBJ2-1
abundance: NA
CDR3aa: CASSYSASGRAGNEQFF
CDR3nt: TGTGCCAGCAGTTACTCCGCTAGCGGGAGGGCCGGGAATGAGCAGTTCTTC

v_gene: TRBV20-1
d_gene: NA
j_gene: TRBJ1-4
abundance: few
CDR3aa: CSASRETQGTNEKLFF
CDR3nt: TGCAGTGCTAGTCGAGAAACTCAGGGAACTAATGAAAAACTGTTTTTT

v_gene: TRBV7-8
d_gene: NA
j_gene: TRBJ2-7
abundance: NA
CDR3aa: CASSLEGHTYEQYF
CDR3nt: TGTGCCAGCAGCTTAGAGGGACACACCTACGAGCAGTACTTC

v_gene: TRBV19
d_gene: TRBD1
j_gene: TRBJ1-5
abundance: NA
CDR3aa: CASSMDWGQGNQPQHF
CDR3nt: TGTGCCAGTAGTATGGATTGGGGACAGGGCAATCAGCCCCAGCATTTT

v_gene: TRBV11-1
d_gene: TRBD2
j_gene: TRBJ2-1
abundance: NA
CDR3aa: CASSLGTSGNRGEQFF
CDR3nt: TGTGCCAGCAGCCTTGGGACTAGCGGGAACCGGGGTGAGCAGTTCTTC

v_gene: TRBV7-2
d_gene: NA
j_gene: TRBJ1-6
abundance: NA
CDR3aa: CASSLHGGNSPLHF
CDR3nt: TGTGCCAGCAGCCTCCATGGAGGTAATTCACCCCTCCACTTT

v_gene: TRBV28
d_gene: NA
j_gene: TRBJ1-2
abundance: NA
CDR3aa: CASSSPTSTGNYGYTF
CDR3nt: TGTGCCAGCAGTTCCCCCACGAGTACAGGGAACTATGGCTACACCTTC

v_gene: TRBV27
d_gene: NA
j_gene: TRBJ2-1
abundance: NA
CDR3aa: CEKTGVYNEQFF
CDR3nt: TGTGAAAAAACGGGAGTCTACAATGAGCAGTTCTTC